One and the same sample provided the 20 T cell receptor beta chains below, sequenced in a study of shared clonotypes between healthy human individuals. TCRdb keeps only in-frame clones here, not all; method: immunoSEQ multiplex PCR. The sample has 950,000 to 1,300,000 clones, about 76% seen once. Input material: memory CD4+ T cells sorted from blood. Subset specified: CD45RA-negative fraction. These receptors all come from a man aged 18 to 29 in good health.

In the case of this clone: The sample has other DNA sequences that encode this CDR3 too. The V and J genes are TRBV30 and TRBJ2-5; 8 nucleotides line up with TRBD1. CDR3 length: 12 amino acids. The germline V gene encodes CDR1 GTSNPN and CDR2 SVGIG (reference sequence). V was pared by 4 bases and J by 11 bases, with 9 bases of the junction left unmatched. CDR3 nucleotide sequence: TGTGCCTGGAACGGACAGGGCGGACCACAGTACTTC. This sequence encodes CAWNGQGGPQYF.

The chain uses TRBV5-8 and TRBJ2-3, with D tentatively TRBD1 or TRBD2 (7 bases each). The germline V gene has CDR1 SGHTS and CDR2 YDEGEE. The CDR3 totals 15 residues. V was pared by 4 bases and J by 2 bases, with 14 bases between. CDR3 residues: CASSIQGRATDTQYF. In nucleotides, the CDR3 is TGTGCCAGCAGCATACAGGGGAGGGCCACAGATACGCAGTATTTT.

The chain employs TRBV19 and TRBJ1-2; 8 nucleotides agree with TRBD1. CDR3 length: 15 amino acids. J was trimmed by 3 bases and V by 4 bases; bases with no gene match: 7. Germline lookup yields CDR1 LNHDA and CDR2 SQIVND (reference sequence). CDR3 bases: TGTGCCAGTAGTAGCCAGGGGGCGGCGGACTATGGCTACACCTTC. This codes for CASSSQGAADYGYTF. The whole variable domain, filled in from reference TRBV19 and TRBJ1-2, reads DGGITQSPKYLFRKEGQNVTLSCEQNLNHDAMYWYRQDPGQGLRLIYYSQIVNDFQKGDIAEGYSVSREKKESFPLTVTSAQKNPTAFYLCASSSQGAADYGYTFGSGTRLTVV.

The V and J genes are TRBV2 and TRBJ2-5; no clear D. The CDR3 has 14 residues. V dropped 4 bases and J dropped 7 bases, with 16 bases sitting between them. Per germline, CDR1 SNHLY and CDR2 FYNNEI. In DNA form, the CDR3 reads TGTGCCAGCAGTGGGCAACTACCCCCCAGGACCCAGTACTTC. Encoded protein: CASSGQLPPRTQYF.

The V and J genes are TRBV28 and TRBJ1-4, with TRBD1 as a possible D gene (5 bases). The V end lost 3 bases, the J end lost 15 bases, and 17 bases lay between the germline ends. CDR1 is MDHEN and CDR2 is SYDVKM in the germline V gene. The CDR3 runs to 13 residues. CDR3 bases: TGTGCCAGCAGTTTCGGCGGACCCAGGGAGATGTTTTTT. Protein: CASSFGGPREMFF. The full variable domain, with the rest looked up from reference TRBV28 and TRBJ1-4, is DVKVTQSSRYLVKRTGEKVFLECVQDMDHENMFWYRQDPGLGLRLIYFSYDVKMKEKGDIPEGYSVSREKKERFSLILESASTNQTSMYLCASSFGGPREMFFGSGTQLSVL.

This chain connects TRBV4-3 to TRBJ1-2; the D gene is possibly TRBD1 (5 bases). Trimming cost V 0 bases and J 7 bases, with 12 bases left between them. The CDR3 runs 14 residues. Germline CDR1 and CDR2: LGHNA and YSLEER. CDR3 bases: TGCGCCAGCAGCCAAGATCGGGGGTTTAGTGGCTACACCTTC. It yields the protein CASSQDRGFSGYTF.

J is TRBJ2-3 and V is TRBV5-1, with 10 nucleotides matching TRBD1. CDR3 length: 16 amino acids. CDR1 SGHRS and CDR2 YFSETQ come from the germline V gene. With 3 bases clipped from V and 5 bases from J, the junction kept 9 bases outside the gene matches. CDR3 coding DNA: TGCGCCAGCAGCTGGGGAGACAGGGGGCATGGAGATACGCAGTATTTT. Translating it yields CASSWGDRGHGDTQYF.

This clone has only one observation. This same CDR3 is encoded by further DNA sequences in the sample. The chain has TRBV6-5 and TRBJ2-7, with D possibly TRBD1 on 6 matching bases. V shed 2 bases and J shed 2 bases, with 10 bases lying between them. The CDR3 totals 14 residues. Germline CDR1 reads MNHEY; CDR2 reads SVGAGI. CDR3 sequence: CASSYSRGPYEQYF. The CDR3 nucleotides read TGTGCCAGCAGTTACAGCAGGGGCCCCTACGAGCAGTACTTC.

The V and J genes are TRBV6-1 and TRBJ1-2; 8 bases agree with TRBD1. The V gene's germline CDR1 is MNHNS and CDR2 SASEGT. J lost 0 bases, V lost 2 bases, and 5 bases had no gene match. This CDR3 comprises 16 residues. CDR3 nucleotide sequence: TGTGCCAGCAGTGAAACTGGACAGGGAGCTAACTATGGCTACACCTTC. Amino acids: CASSETGQGANYGYTF.

This clone was detected only a few times. The chain has TRBV5-1 and TRBJ1-2, with D perhaps matching TRBD1 (5 bases). The CDR3 has 13 amino acids. Germline CDR1 reads SGHRS; CDR2 reads YFSETQ. With 4 bases removed from V and 6 bases from J, the gap between germline ends came to 13 bases. The CDR3 sequence: CASSRSPRDGYTF. As DNA, the CDR3 is TGCGCCAGCAGCCGCAGCCCCAGGGATGGCTACACCTTC.

V is TRBV18 and J is TRBJ2-7; possibly TRBD1 for D (5 bases). This CDR3 contains 17 residues. Germline V CDR1 and CDR2: KGHSH, LQKENI. V was pared by 0 bases and J by 0 bases, with 15 bases between. CDR3: CASSPPFRDIRSYEQYF. The CDR3 DNA reads TGTGCCAGCTCACCACCATTCAGGGATATACGCTCCTACGAGCAGTACTTC.

The chain couples TRBV2 to TRBJ1-6; D is ambiguous. The CDR3 contains 16 residues. CDR1 SNHLY and CDR2 FYNNEI come from the germline V gene. Trimming stripped 7 bases from V and 5 bases from J, with 18 bases between. In nucleotides, the CDR3 is TGTGCCAGCACCCTCCGGGAGCTAGACCATAATTCACCCCTCCACTTT. This sequence encodes CASTLRELDHNSPLHF.

This rearrangement joins TRBV5-4 to TRBJ2-5; 10 bases fit TRBD2. Trimming took 3 bases from V and 4 from J; bases not matched to a gene: 6. The CDR3 has 15 amino acids. Looked up from germline, CDR1 is SGHNT and CDR2 is YYREEE (reference sequence). The CDR3 coding sequence is TGTGCCAGCAGCTCAGCGGGAGGGCCCCGAGAGACCCAGTACTTC. It yields the protein CASSSAGGPRETQYF.

The rearrangement joins TRBV7-9 to TRBJ1-5, with TRBD1 matching over 8 bases. The junction had 14 bases not matched to a gene; V was cut back by 11 bases and J by 2 bases. The CDR3 length is 16 residues. CDR1 SEHNR and CDR2 FQNEAQ come from the germline V gene (reference sequence). The CDR3 loop is CASSEAGGFGNQPQHF. CDR3 in DNA: TGTGCCTCTTCAGAGGCAGGGGGCTTCGGCAATCAGCCCCAGCATTTT.

The chain couples TRBV5-1 to TRBJ2-1; 7 positions match TRBD2. The V gene's germline CDR1 is SGHRS and CDR2 YFSETQ. CDR3 length: 16 amino acids. The J segment lost 0 bases and the V segment lost 3 bases, leaving 6 bases of the junction unmatched. The CDR3 protein is CASSSGGVSSYNEQFF. The CDR3 DNA sequence: TGCGCCAGCAGCTCTGGGGGGGTGAGCTCCTACAATGAGCAGTTCTTC.

A note on this clone: Other DNA sequences in this specimen translate into the identical CDR3. This chain uses TRBV18 with TRBJ2-2; tentative D call: TRBD1 (6 bases). CDR3 length: 15 residues. Looked up from germline, CDR1 is KGHSH and CDR2 is LQKENI. The V end lost 1 base, the J end lost 0 bases, and 6 bases lay between the germline ends. CDR3 loop: CASSPQGANTGELFF. The DNA for the CDR3 is TGTGCCAGCTCACCACAGGGGGCGAACACCGGGGAGCTGTTTTTT.

V usage is TRBV30 and J usage is TRBJ1-1; possible D gene TRBD1, 6 bases. From germline, CDR1 is GTSNPN and CDR2 SVGIG (reference sequence). This CDR3 region has 11 residues. V lost 0 bases to trimming and J lost 9 bases, with 8 bases between them. CDR3 sequence: CAWSVQGKAFF. Written as DNA, the CDR3 is TGTGCCTGGAGTGTACAGGGTAAAGCTTTCTTT.

This chain links TRBV6-5 with TRBJ1-1; TRBD1 is a possible D gene (6 bases). The ends were cut back, 6 bases at V and 4 bases at J, with 12 bases in the middle. The CDR3 is 13 amino acids. The V gene's germline CDR1 is MNHEY and CDR2 SVGAGI. CDR3 amino acids: CASSLGGGTEAFF. The DNA of the CDR3 is TGTGCCAGCAGCCTGGGAGGGGGCACTGAAGCTTTCTTT.

The rearrangement uses TRBV6-4 and TRBJ2-7; D remains ambiguous. From germline, CDR1 is MRHNA and CDR2 SNTAGT. Trimming took off 10 bases at V and 4 bases at J, with 8 bases between the two ends. The CDR3 contains 10 residues. The CDR3 sequence: CANIPYEQYF. CDR3 sequence (DNA): TGTGCCAACATACCTTACGAGCAGTACTTC.

The V gene is TRBV6-1, the J gene TRBJ1-2, with a possible D match to TRBD1 (6 bases). Germline V gene lookup returns CDR1 MNHNS and CDR2 SASEGT. The CDR3 sequence is 14 residues long. Trimming took off 3 bases at V and 6 bases at J, with 14 bases between the two ends. The DNA for the CDR3 is TGTGCCAGCAGTGACGCAGGGGCCATTGATGGCTACACCTTC. Protein sequence: CASSDAGAIDGYTF.